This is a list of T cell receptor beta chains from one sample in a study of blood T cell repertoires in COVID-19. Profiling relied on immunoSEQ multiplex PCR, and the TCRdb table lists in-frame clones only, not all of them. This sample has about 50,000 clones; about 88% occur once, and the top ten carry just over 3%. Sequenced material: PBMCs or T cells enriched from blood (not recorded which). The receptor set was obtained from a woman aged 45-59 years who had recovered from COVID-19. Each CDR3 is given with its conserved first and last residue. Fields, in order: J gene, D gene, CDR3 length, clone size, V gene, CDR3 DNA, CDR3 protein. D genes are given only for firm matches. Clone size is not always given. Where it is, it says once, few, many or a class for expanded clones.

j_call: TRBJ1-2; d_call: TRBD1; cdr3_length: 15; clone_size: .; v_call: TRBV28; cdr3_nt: TGTGCCAGCAGGGGGACAGGGGTGGCTAACTATGGCTACACCTTC; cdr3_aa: CASRGTGVANYGYTF
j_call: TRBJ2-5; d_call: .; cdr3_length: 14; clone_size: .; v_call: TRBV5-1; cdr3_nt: TGCGCCAGCAGCTTGGGGAATGAGGGAGAGACCCAGTACTTC; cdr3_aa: CASSLGNEGETQYF
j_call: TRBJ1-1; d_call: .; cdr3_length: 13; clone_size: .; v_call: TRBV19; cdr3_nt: TGTGCCAGTAGTATAATGGTGGAGGGGAAAGCTTTCTTT; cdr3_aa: CASSIMVEGKAFF
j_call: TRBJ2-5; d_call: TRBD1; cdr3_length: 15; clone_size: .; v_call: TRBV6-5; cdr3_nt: TGTGCCAGCAGTCCTCCGGGACAGGGTTTGGAGACCCAGTACTTC; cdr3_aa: CASSPPGQGLETQYF
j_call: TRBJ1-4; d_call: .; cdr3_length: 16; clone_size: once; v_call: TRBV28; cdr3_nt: TGTGCCAGCAGTTTGCGGGGGGTAGGCACTAATGAAAAACTGTTTTTT; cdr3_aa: CASSLRGVGTNEKLFF